A selection of T cell receptor beta chains follows, all from one sample in a study of blood T cell repertoires in COVID-19. Sequencing was performed with immunoSEQ multiplex PCR; in TCRdb, only in-frame clones are kept and a portion is missing. The sample yields a few hundred thousand clones, over 75% seen once. The sequenced sample consisted of peripheral blood. The origin of the receptors is a human donor in a cohort sampled during active COVID-19. Both conserved end residues are part of each CDR3. The D gene is left open where the match is weak. Some rows mark clone size as missing; the rest say once, few, many or name a class of expanded clone.

TRBJ2-6,TRBD2,TRBV27,-,CASSPSGGANVLTF,TGTGCCAGCAGCCCTAGCGGTGGGGCCAACGTCCTGACTTTC
TRBJ2-3,TRBD1,TRBV27,-,CASSRTGGPDTQYF,TGTGCCAGTAGTAGGACAGGGGGGCCAGATACGCAGTATTTT
TRBJ1-3,-,TRBV10-1,few,CASSRDSGNTIYF,TGCGCCAGCAGTCGGGACTCTGGAAACACCATATATTTT
TRBJ2-1,TRBD1,TRBV19,-,CASSIRGTGNVEQFF,TGTGCCAGTAGTATAAGGGGGACAGGGAATGTTGAGCAGTTCTTC
TRBJ1-5,-,TRBV9,once,CASSVEDSVVPQHF,TGTGCCAGCAGCGTTGAGGACTCGGTTGTGCCCCAGCATTTT
TRBJ2-1,TRBD1,TRBV25-1,-,CASTPGGTNEQFF,TGTGCCAGCACTCCAGGGGGTACCAATGAGCAGTTCTTC
TRBJ1-1,-,TRBV30,-,CAWTQGPPGEAFF,TGTGCCTGGACCCAGGGGCCGCCGGGTGAAGCTTTCTTT
TRBJ2-7,TRBD2,TRBV5-4,-,CASSQAGGGSYEQYF,TGTGCCAGCAGTCAAGCGGGGGGAGGCTCCTACGAGCAGTACTTC
TRBJ1-2,-,TRBV4-1,-,CASSQAQSNYGYTF,TGCGCCAGCAGCCAAGCACAGTCAAACTATGGCTACACCTTC
TRBJ1-1,-,TRBV6-4,-,CASSDSQGPLTEAFF,TGTGCCAGCAGTGACTCGCAGGGGCCTCTGACTGAAGCTTTCTTT
TRBJ1-3,TRBD1,TRBV3-1/TRBV3-2,once,CASRTSDRGNTIYF,TGTGCCAGCAGGACATCGGACAGGGGGAACACCATATATTTT
TRBJ1-1,TRBD1,TRBV19,-,CASRYRGSAEAFF,TGTGCCAGTAGATACAGGGGATCCGCTGAAGCTTTCTTT
TRBJ1-2,TRBD1,TRBV5-4,-,CASSRDRGNYGYTF,TGTGCCAGCAGCCGGGACAGAGGCAACTATGGCTACACCTTC
TRBJ2-1,-,TRBV6-2/TRBV6-3,-,CASSYLLSNSNEQFF,TGTGCCAGCAGTTACCTACTCTCGAACAGCAATGAGCAGTTCTTC